This T cell receptor (beta chain) was identified in a study of identical twins. Study-level results: Donors were not followed over many years; analysis was cross-sectional. Abundant beta clonotypes from cord blood bore fewer insertions; memory repertoires lacked this pattern.

Note on this clonotype: Its target is unknown.

Between the trimmed V and J ends, which lost 2 bases and 5 bases, there was a span of 19 bases. The CDR3 has 17 residues. Germline CDR1 and CDR2: SGHAT and FQNNGV. Template switching created a universal primer site, and the cDNA included unique molecular identifiers. TCRdb re-analysed the 5' RACE reads in MiXCR, keeping a single row per CDR3 protein. The repertoire holds 500,000 to 550,000 distinct CDR3 sequences, more than 20% seen once, with 0.48% in the top ten. These data were also filed under a second study, of yellow fever vaccine responses in identical twins.

The specimen sequenced was CD4+ T cells sorted from blood. This chain links TRBV11-2 with TRBJ2-1; D is tentatively TRBD1 or TRBD2 (5 bases each). The TCR originated in a woman aged 18-29 years in good health. The CDR3 loop is CASSLRSGTAKNNEQFF. DNA of the CDR3: TGTGCCAGCAGCTTACGATCGGGGACCGCAAAAAACAATGAGCAGTTCTTC.